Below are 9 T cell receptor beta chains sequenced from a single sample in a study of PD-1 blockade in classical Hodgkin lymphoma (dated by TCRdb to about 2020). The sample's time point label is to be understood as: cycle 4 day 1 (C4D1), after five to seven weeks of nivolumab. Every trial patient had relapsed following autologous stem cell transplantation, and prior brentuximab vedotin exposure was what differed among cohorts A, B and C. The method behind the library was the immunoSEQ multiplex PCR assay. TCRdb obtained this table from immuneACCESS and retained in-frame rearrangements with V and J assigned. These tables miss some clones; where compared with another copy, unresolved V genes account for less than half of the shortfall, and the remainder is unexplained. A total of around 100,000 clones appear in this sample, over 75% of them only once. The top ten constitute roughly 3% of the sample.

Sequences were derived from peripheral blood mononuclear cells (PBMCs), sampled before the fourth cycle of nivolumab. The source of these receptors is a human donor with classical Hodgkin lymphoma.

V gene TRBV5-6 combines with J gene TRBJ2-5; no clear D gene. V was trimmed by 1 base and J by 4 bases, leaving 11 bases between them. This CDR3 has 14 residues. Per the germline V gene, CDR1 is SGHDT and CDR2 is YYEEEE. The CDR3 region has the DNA TGTGCCAGCAGCTTGACCAGCAGTCGAGAGACCCAGTACTTC. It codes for CASSLTSSRETQYF.

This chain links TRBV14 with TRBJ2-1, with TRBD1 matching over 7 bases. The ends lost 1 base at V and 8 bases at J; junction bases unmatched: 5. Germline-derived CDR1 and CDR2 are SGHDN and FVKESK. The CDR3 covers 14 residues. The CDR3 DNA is TGTGCCAGCAGCCAAGGACAGGGCCTCGATGAGCAGTTCTTC. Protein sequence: CASSQGQGLDEQFF.

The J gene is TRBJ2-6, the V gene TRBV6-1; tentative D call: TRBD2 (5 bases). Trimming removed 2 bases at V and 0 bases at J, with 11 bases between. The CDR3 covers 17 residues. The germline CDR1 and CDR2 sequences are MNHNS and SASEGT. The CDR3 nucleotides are TGTGCCAGCAGTGAACCCGCGGGCGGCTCTGGGGCCAACGTCCTGACTTTC. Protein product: CASSEPAGGSGANVLTF.

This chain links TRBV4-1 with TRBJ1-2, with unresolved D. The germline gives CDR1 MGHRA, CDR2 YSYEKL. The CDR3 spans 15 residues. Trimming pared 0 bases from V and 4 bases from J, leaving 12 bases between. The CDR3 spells CASSQEGSNSYGYTF. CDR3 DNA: TGCGCCAGCAGCCAAGAAGGGAGTAACTCCTATGGCTACACCTTC.

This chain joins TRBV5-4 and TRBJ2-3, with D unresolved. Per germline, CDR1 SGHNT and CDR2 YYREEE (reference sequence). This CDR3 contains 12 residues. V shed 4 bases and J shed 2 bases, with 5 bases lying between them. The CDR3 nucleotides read TGTGCCAGCAGCACAACCACAGATACGCAGTATTTT. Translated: CASSTTTDTQYF. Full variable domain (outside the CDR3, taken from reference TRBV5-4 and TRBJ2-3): ETGVTQSPTHLIKTRGQQVTLRCSSQSGHNTVSWYQQALGQGPQFIFQYYREEENGRGNFPPRFSGLQFPNYSSELNVNALELDDSALYLCASSTTTDTQYFGPGTRLTVL.

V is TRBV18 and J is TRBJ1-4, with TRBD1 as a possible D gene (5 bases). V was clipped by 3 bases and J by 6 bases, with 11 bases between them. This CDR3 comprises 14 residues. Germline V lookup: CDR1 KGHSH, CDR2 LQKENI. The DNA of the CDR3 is TGTGCCAGCTCACCGGGGGGGAGATATGAAAAACTGTTTTTT. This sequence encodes CASSPGGRYEKLFF. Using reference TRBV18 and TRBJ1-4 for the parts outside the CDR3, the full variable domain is NAGVMQNPRHLVRRRGQEARLRCSPMKGHSHVYWYRQLPEEGLKFMVYLQKENIIDESGMPKERFSAEFPKEGPSILRIQQVVRGDSAAYFCASSPGGRYEKLFFGSGTQLSVL.

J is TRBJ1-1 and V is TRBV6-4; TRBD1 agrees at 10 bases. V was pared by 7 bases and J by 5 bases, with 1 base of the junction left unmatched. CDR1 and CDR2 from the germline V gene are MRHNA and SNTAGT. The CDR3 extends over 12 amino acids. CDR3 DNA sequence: TGTGCCAGCAAGGACAGGGGGACTGAAGCTTTCTTT. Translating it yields CASKDRGTEAFF.

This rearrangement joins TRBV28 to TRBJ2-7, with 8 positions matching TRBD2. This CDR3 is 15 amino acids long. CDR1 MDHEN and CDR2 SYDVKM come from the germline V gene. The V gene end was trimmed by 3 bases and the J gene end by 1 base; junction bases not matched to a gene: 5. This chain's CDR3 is CASSFRGGPSYEQYF. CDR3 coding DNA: TGTGCCAGCAGTTTCCGCGGGGGGCCATCCTACGAGCAGTACTTC.

CDR3 nucleotide sequence: TGTGCCAGCAGCGCAAGTGACAGGGTTACAACTAATGAAAAACTGTTTTTT. It is translated as CASSASDRVTTNEKLFF. The chain has TRBV9 and TRBJ1-4, with 7 bases matching TRBD1. Germline V gene data show CDR1 as SGDLS and CDR2 as YYNGEE. This CDR3 has 17 residues. The V gene end was trimmed by 3 bases and the J gene end by 0 bases; junction bases not matched to a gene: 8.